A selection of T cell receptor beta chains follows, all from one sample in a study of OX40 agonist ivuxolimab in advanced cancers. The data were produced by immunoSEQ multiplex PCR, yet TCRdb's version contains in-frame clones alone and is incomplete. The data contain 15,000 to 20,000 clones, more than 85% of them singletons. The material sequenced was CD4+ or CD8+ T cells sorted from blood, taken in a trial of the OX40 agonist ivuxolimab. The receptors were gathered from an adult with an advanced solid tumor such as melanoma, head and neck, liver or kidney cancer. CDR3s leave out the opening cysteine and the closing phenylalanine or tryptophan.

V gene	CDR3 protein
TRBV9	ASSARPRPGQGNTGELF
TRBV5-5	ASSLGHFTDTQY
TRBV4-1	ASSDALAPISYEQY
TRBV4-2	ASQERTSGPYNEQF
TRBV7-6	ASSEDRGPYEQY
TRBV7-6	ASSAGGMNTEAF
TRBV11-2	ASRPPGLLVLYNEQF
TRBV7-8	ASSSDRGSYGYT
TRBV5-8	ASSYDGQYNEQF
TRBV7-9	ASSLATYGYT
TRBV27	ASSFSAGTYEQY
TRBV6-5	ASSYSRGETQY
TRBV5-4	ASSSTPGASAEAF
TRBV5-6	ASSQVTMYNEQF
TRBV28	ASSFPPSGGAETQY
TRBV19	ASSMGGNTEAF
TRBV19	ATQGGPGELF
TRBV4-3	ASSQARQGWEQY
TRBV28	ATLPLAGGQETQY
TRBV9	ASSSPSGGSGLF
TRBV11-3	ASSQRGVHEQY
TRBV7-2	ASSLYGGRAFTEQF